This section outlines one T cell receptor (beta chain) sequence together with its context. Its antigen is still unknown. Researchers grouped second doses given at about 4 or about 12 weeks into one pool. This sample stems from a study of T cell responses to AZD1222 COVID-19 vaccine. Overall study results and limits: It should be noted that donors were predominantly white British and more often female, and clonal diversity was possibly underestimated. It was only a handful of AZD1222 recipients who were seropositive at baseline. Close to half of spike-specific TCRs reportedly recognize unmutated variant regions.

Repertoires were generated with immunoSEQ multiplex PCR, while TCRdb's copy carries only in-frame clones and drops some. The table lists 73,000 or so clones, around three quarters of them singletons. The receptor comes from an adult who received the AZD1222 COVID-19 vaccine. The material was peripheral blood, obtained 28 days after the second AZD1222 dose.

DNA of the CDR3: TGTGCCAGCAGCTTAAGGGGAGGGCCCGAGGAGCAGTACTTC. Translation gives CASSLRGGPEEQYF. The rearrangement uses TRBV13 and TRBJ2-7; 7 bases are shared with TRBD2. The CDR3 extends over 14 amino acids. Unmatched junction bases numbered 8, after V lost 2 bases and J lost 7 bases. Germline-derived CDR1 and CDR2 are PRHDT and FYEKMQ (reference sequence).